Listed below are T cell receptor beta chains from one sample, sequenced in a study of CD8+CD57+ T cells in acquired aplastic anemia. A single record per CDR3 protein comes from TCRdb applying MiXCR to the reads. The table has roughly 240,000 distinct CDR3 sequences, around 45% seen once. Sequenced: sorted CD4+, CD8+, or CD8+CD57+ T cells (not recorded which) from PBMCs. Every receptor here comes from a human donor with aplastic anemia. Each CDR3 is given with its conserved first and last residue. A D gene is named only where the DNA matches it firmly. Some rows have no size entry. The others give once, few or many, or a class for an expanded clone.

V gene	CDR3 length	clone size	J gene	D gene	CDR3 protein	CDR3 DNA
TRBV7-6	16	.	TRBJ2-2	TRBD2	CASSPGTSPNTGELFF	TGTGCCAGCAGCCCAGGGACTAGCCCAAACACCGGGGAGCTGTTTTTT
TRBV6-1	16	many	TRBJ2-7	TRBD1	CASSGTGTEGSYEQYF	TGTGCCAGCAGTGGAACCGGGACAGAAGGATCCTACGAGCAGTACTTC
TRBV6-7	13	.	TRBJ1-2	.	CASAAGTNSGNTF	TGTGCCAGCGCCGCCGGGACAAACTCTGGAAACACCTTC
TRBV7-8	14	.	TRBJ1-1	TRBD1	CASSLRQGRFVAFF	TGTGCCAGCAGCTTAAGACAGGGGCGGTTCGTAGCTTTCTTT
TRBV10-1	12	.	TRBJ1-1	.	CARVGANTEAFF	TGCGCCCGGGTAGGGGCGAACACTGAAGCTTTCTTT
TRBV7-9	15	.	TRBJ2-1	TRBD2	CASSQLAGVDNEQFF	TGTGCCAGCAGCCAACTAGCGGGAGTGGACAATGAGCAGTTCTTC
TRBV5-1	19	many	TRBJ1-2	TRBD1	CASSRESPGQGRSNYGYTF	TGCGCCAGCAGCCGCGAAAGCCCGGGACAGGGAAGGTCTAACTATGGCTACACCTTC
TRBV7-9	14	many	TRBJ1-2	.	CASSFLPANYGYTF	TGTGCCAGCAGCTTCCTACCAGCGAACTATGGCTACACCTTC
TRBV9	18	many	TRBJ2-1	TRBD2	CASSPGLAGGGSYNEQFF	TGTGCCAGCAGCCCTGGACTAGCGGGGGGTGGGTCCTACAATGAGCAGTTCTTC
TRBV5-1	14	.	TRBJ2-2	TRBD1	CASRQGANTGELFF	TGCGCCAGCAGACAGGGGGCGAACACCGGGGAGCTGTTTTTT
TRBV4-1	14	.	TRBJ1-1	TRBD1	CASSPTGGFTEAFF	TGCGCCAGCAGCCCGACAGGGGGCTTCACTGAAGCTTTCTTT
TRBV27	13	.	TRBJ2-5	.	CTSSYGGPETQYF	TGTACCAGCAGTTACGGGGGCCCAGAGACCCAGTACTTC
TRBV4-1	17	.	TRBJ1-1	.	CASSQDSLAGGGSEAFF	TGCGCCAGCAGCCAAGATAGTCTCGCGGGTGGGGGCTCTGAAGCTTTCTTT
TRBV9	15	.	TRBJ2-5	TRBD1	CASSKGTADQETQYF	TGTGCCAGCAGCAAGGGGACAGCCGATCAAGAGACCCAGTACTTC
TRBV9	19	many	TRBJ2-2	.	CASSYRWGQSGGNTGELFF	TGTGCCAGCAGCTACCGATGGGGCCAGTCCGGTGGGAACACCGGGGAGCTGTTTTTT
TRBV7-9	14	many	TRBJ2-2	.	CASSSTENTGELFF	TGTGCCAGCAGCTCGACAGAGAACACCGGGGAGCTGTTTTTT
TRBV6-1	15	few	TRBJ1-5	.	CASSEDFRGSQPQHF	TGTGCCAGCAGTGAAGATTTTAGGGGTAGTCAGCCCCAGCATTTT
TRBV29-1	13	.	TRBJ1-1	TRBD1	CSVEGQETTEAFF	TGCAGCGTTGAGGGACAGGAAACTACTGAAGCTTTCTTT
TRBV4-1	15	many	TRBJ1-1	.	CASSQGPPGNTEAFF	TGCGCCAGCAGCCAAGGGCCCCCGGGGAACACTGAAGCTTTCTTT
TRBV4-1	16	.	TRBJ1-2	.	CASSQVSLTTNYGYTF	TGCGCCAGCAGCCAAGTGTCGCTTACTACTAACTATGGCTACACCTTC
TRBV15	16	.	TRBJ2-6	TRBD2	CATSRDGGVGSYVLTF	TGTGCCACCAGCAGAGATGGGGGGGTAGGGTCCTACGTCCTGACTTTC
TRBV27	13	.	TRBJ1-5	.	CASRPGGNQPQHF	TGTGCCAGCAGGCCAGGGGGCAATCAGCCCCAGCATTTT
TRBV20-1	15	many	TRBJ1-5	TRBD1	CSARDRTGRNQPQHF	TGCAGTGCTAGAGACCGGACAGGACGAAATCAGCCCCAGCATTTT
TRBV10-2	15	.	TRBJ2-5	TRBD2	CASSLSGGPQETQYF	TGCGCCAGCAGTCTTAGCGGGGGGCCCCAAGAGACCCAGTACTTC
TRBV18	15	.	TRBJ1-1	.	CASSPPAGINTEAFF	TGTGCCAGCTCACCACCTGCCGGGATCAACACTGAAGCTTTCTTT
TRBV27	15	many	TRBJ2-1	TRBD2	CASSLLAGGLHEQFF	TGTGCCAGCAGTTTATTGGCGGGAGGTCTCCATGAGCAGTTCTTC
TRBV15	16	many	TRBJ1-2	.	CATSRDLATRNYGYTF	TGTGCCACCAGCAGAGATCTAGCGACACGTAACTATGGCTACACCTTC
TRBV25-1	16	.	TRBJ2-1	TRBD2	CASSVSGTSGIHEQFF	TGTGCCAGCAGCGTTTCCGGGACTAGCGGGATTCATGAGCAGTTCTTC
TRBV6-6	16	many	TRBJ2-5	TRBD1	CASSLLWDRGRETQYF	TGTGCCAGCAGTTTGCTTTGGGACAGGGGGCGAGAGACCCAGTACTTC
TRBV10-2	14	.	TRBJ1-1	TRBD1	CASGQGGVGSEAFF	TGCGCCAGCGGACAGGGGGGGGTTGGGTCTGAAGCTTTCTTT
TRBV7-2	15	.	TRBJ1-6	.	CASSLTSGAGSTLHF	TGTGCCAGCAGCTTAACGTCAGGCGCGGGATCCACCCTCCACTTT
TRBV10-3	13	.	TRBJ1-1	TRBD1	CAISSRTGFEAFF	TGTGCCATCAGTTCTCGGACAGGGTTTGAAGCTTTCTTT
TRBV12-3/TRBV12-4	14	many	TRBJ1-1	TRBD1	CASRPDRGVTEAFF	TGTGCCAGCAGACCGGACAGGGGTGTCACTGAAGCTTTCTTT
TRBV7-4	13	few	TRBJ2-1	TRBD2	CASSSSGVNEQFF	TGTGCCAGCAGCTCTAGCGGGGTCAATGAGCAGTTCTTC
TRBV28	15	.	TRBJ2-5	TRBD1	CASIPGQDRQETQYF	TGTGCCAGCATCCCGGGACAGGACCGCCAAGAGACCCAGTACTTC
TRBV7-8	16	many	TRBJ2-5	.	CASSLNAGPKKETQYF	TGTGCCAGCAGCCTCAACGCCGGGCCAAAAAAAGAGACCCAGTACTTC
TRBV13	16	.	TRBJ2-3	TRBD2	CASSLGGGGAVDTQYF	TGTGCCAGCAGCTTAGGGGGCGGGGGGGCAGTGGATACGCAGTATTTT
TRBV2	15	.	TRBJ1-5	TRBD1	CASSSPNEQRTGEHF	TGTGCCAGCAGTTCACCTAACGAACAGAGGACAGGGGAGCATTTT
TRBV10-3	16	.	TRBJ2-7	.	CAISLKDTSSGYEQYF	TGTGCCATCAGCCTGAAAGACACGTCGTCAGGCTACGAGCAGTACTTC
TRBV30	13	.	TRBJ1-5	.	CAWSPPGDQPQHF	TGTGCCTGGAGTCCGCCGGGGGATCAGCCCCAGCATTTT